Listed below are T cell receptor beta chains from one sample, sequenced in a study of blood T cell repertoires in COVID-19. Generated by immunoSEQ multiplex PCR, the TCRdb table keeps only in-frame clones and is missing some. The table shows roughly 59,000 clones, with about three quarters occurring only once. The sample was peripheral blood. The receptors originated from an elderly man with acute or convalescent COVID-19. Each CDR3 is given with its conserved first and last residue. A D gene is named only where the DNA matches it firmly. Size values are once, few and many counts, or a class for expanded clones, and some rows have none.

d_call	cdr3_length	clone_size	v_call	j_call	cdr3_aa	cdr3_nt
TRBD1	16	-	TRBV5-6	TRBJ1-3	CASSSRTGMPGDTIYF	TGTGCCAGCAGCTCGCGGACAGGGATGCCTGGGGACACCATATATTTT
-	14	-	TRBV7-3	TRBJ1-1	CASSAQGMNTEAFF	TGTGCCAGCAGCGCCCAGGGAATGAACACTGAAGCTTTCTTT
TRBD1	14	-	TRBV20-1	TRBJ1-1	CSASDGTGSTEAFF	TGCAGTGCTAGTGATGGGACAGGGAGTACTGAAGCTTTCTTT
-	13	-	TRBV12-3/TRBV12-4	TRBJ1-5	CASRVSQTGPQHF	TGTGCCAGCAGGGTGTCGCAAACAGGGCCCCAGCATTTT
TRBD2	15	-	TRBV6-5	TRBJ2-2	CASRLAGGGTGELFF	TGTGCCAGCAGACTAGCGGGAGGGGGTACCGGGGAGCTGTTTTTT
-	15	-	TRBV18	TRBJ1-6	CASSPITSNNSPLHF	TGTGCCAGCTCACCAATTACAAGTAATAATTCACCCCTCCACTTT
-	13	-	TRBV30	TRBJ1-6	CACPRDIGGPLHF	TGTGCCTGTCCCCGGGACATAGGAGGACCCCTCCACTTT
TRBD1	17	-	TRBV5-5	TRBJ2-5	CASSPGQGETVQETQYF	TGTGCCAGCAGCCCCGGACAGGGCGAAACAGTTCAAGAGACCCAGTACTTC
-	12	-	TRBV6-5	TRBJ1-2	CASSRSSYGYTF	TGTGCCAGCAGTAGGAGTAGCTATGGCTACACCTTC
-	15	-	TRBV6-2/TRBV6-3	TRBJ2-7	CASSYMGEGYYEQYF	TGTGCCAGCAGTTATATGGGTGAGGGCTACTACGAGCAGTACTTC
-	13	-	TRBV29-1	TRBJ2-3	CSVEVGSTDTQYF	TGCAGCGTTGAAGTGGGCTCGACAGATACGCAGTATTTT
TRBD2	16	-	TRBV4-2	TRBJ2-3	CASSRLAGESADTQYF	TGTGCCAGCAGCCGACTAGCGGGAGAGTCCGCAGATACGCAGTATTTT
TRBD1	14	-	TRBV3-1/TRBV3-2	TRBJ1-2	CASSTGTGGGGYTF	TGTGCCAGCAGCACCGGGACAGGGGGCGGTGGCTACACCTTC
TRBD1	17	-	TRBV18	TRBJ2-7	CASSPTNRQGVPYEQYF	TGTGCCAGCTCACCGACAAATCGACAGGGGGTCCCCTACGAGCAGTACTTC
TRBD1	16	-	TRBV18	TRBJ1-2	CASSATGTGRFSGYTF	TGTGCCAGCTCAGCGACCGGGACAGGGCGGTTCTCTGGCTACACCTTC
TRBD2	17	-	TRBV5-1	TRBJ2-3	CASSLSVAGGRTDTQYF	TGCGCCAGCAGCTTGTCGGTAGCGGGGGGGCGTACAGATACGCAGTATTTT
TRBD1	16	-	TRBV4-3	TRBJ1-4	CASSPQTGTGFEKLFF	TGCGCCAGCAGCCCGCAAACCGGGACAGGCTTCGAAAAACTGTTTTTT
TRBD1	17	-	TRBV5-6	TRBJ1-1	CASSRGTGVQMNTEAFF	TGTGCCAGCAGCCGCGGGACAGGGGTCCAAATGAACACTGAAGCTTTCTTT
TRBD2	16	-	TRBV7-2	TRBJ2-2	CASSWSGGAWTGELFF	TGTGCCAGCAGCTGGAGCGGGGGGGCCTGGACCGGGGAGCTGTTTTTT
-	14	-	TRBV7-2	TRBJ1-2	CASTYGRGMGGYTF	TGTGCCAGCACCTACGGCAGGGGTATGGGGGGCTACACCTTC
TRBD1	16	-	TRBV10-3	TRBJ1-6	CAISSQGDSYNSPLHF	TGTGCCATCTCCTCACAGGGGGACTCCTATAATTCACCCCTCCACTTT
-	15	-	TRBV19	TRBJ1-5	CASTVVQGSNQPQHF	TGTGCCAGTACCGTGGTACAGGGATCCAATCAGCCCCAGCATTTT
-	14	-	TRBV5-6	TRBJ1-4	CASRRWGANEKLFF	TGTGCCAGCAGACGATGGGGGGCTAATGAAAAACTGTTTTTT
-	14	once	TRBV9	TRBJ2-7	CASSVDGRSYEQYF	TGTGCCAGCAGCGTAGATGGCAGGTCCTACGAGCAGTACTTC
TRBD1	16	few	TRBV7-3	TRBJ2-5	CASSPVGGSRRETQYF	TGTGCCAGCAGCCCGGTAGGGGGCTCGCGGAGGGAGACCCAGTACTTC
TRBD1	16	-	TRBV9	TRBJ1-6	CASSPGGTGSPSPLHF	TGTGCCAGCAGCCCCGGGGGGACAGGGAGTCCCTCACCCCTCCACTTT
-	15	large	TRBV27	TRBJ1-4	CATSTRTATNEKLFF	TGTGCTACCAGCACCCGGACAGCAACTAATGAAAAACTGTTTTTT
TRBD1	15	-	TRBV5-8	TRBJ1-2	CASSFRGRLRYGYTF	TGTGCCAGCAGCTTTAGGGGGCGCCTACGATATGGCTACACCTTC
-	14	-	TRBV5-1	TRBJ1-1	CASRSQGSNTEAFF	TGCGCCAGCAGATCCCAGGGATCGAACACTGAAGCTTTCTTT
TRBD1	17	-	TRBV6-2/TRBV6-3	TRBJ1-5	CASSHRNRGLINQPQHF	TGTGCCAGCAGCCATAGGAACAGGGGATTAATCAATCAGCCCCAGCATTTT
-	15	-	TRBV5-6	TRBJ2-3	CASSLAWRGSDTQYF	TGTGCCAGCAGCTTGGCCTGGAGAGGGTCAGATACGCAGTATTTT
-	17	-	TRBV6-2/TRBV6-3	TRBJ2-1	CASSNPPAARFRYEQFF	TGTGCCAGCAGTAACCCCCCGGCAGCCAGGTTTAGGTATGAGCAGTTCTTC
TRBD1	16	-	TRBV6-2/TRBV6-3	TRBJ2-7	CASSYRSGTGAYEQYF	TGTGCCAGCAGTTATCGTTCCGGGACAGGGGCCTACGAGCAGTACTTC
-	13	-	TRBV10-3	TRBJ1-1	CAIRPVSFTEAFF	TGTGCCATCAGGCCTGTCAGTTTCACTGAAGCTTTCTTT
TRBD2	15	-	TRBV6-4	TRBJ2-1	CASSEGLAGVDEQFF	TGTGCCAGCAGTGAGGGACTAGCGGGAGTAGATGAGCAGTTCTTC
TRBD1	17	-	TRBV28	TRBJ1-3	CASSLYGTAISGNTIYF	TGTGCCAGCAGTTTATACGGGACAGCTATCTCTGGAAACACCATATATTTT
TRBD1	12	-	TRBV29-1	TRBJ2-5	CSAHEGAETQYF	TGCAGCGCCCACGAGGGGGCTGAGACCCAGTACTTC
-	14	-	TRBV28	TRBJ2-7	CASNPGALSYEQYF	TGTGCCAGCAACCCGGGAGCCCTCTCCTACGAGCAGTACTTC
TRBD1	13	-	TRBV29-1	TRBJ2-7	CSVDDGTGSEQYF	TGCAGCGTCGATGACGGGACAGGGTCCGAGCAGTACTTC
TRBD1	17	-	TRBV7-6	TRBJ1-2	CASSSRDRGQVNYGYTF	TGTGCCAGCAGCTCGCGGGACAGGGGGCAAGTTAACTATGGCTACACCTTC
-	14	once	TRBV9	TRBJ1-1	CASSQTEGNTEAFF	TGTGCCAGCAGTCAGACGGAGGGGAACACTGAAGCTTTCTTT
TRBD1	14	once	TRBV4-2	TRBJ1-1	CASRPGTGDTEAFF	TGTGCCAGTCGACCCGGGACAGGGGATACTGAAGCTTTCTTT
-	10	-	TRBV20-1	TRBJ1-2	CSASPYGYTF	TGCAGTGCGAGCCCCTATGGCTACACCTTC
-	18	once	TRBV5-1	TRBJ2-3	CASSLALVGQGREDTQYF	TGCGCCAGCAGCTTGGCCCTGGTTGGGCAGGGCAGGGAAGATACGCAGTATTTT
-	18	-	TRBV4-1	TRBJ1-5	CASSQRGGDWGQDQPQHF	TGCGCCAGCAGCCAAAGGGGGGGGGATTGGGGACAAGATCAGCCCCAGCATTTT
TRBD1	13	-	TRBV18	TRBJ2-3	CASSVRQGDTQYF	TGTGCCAGCTCAGTGCGACAGGGTGATACGCAGTATTTT
-	15	-	TRBV7-3	TRBJ2-7	CASSLEGRLPYEQYF	TGTGCCAGCAGCTTAGAGGGCCGCCTCCCCTACGAGCAGTACTTC
TRBD1	14	few	TRBV11-2	TRBJ1-4	CASSFDRGLEKLFF	TGTGCCAGCAGCTTCGACAGGGGGCTTGAAAAACTGTTTTTT
TRBD1	16	-	TRBV19	TRBJ1-1	CASSTKDRGYAAEAFF	TGTGCCAGTAGTACCAAGGACAGGGGGTATGCCGCTGAAGCTTTCTTT
TRBD2	15	few	TRBV28	TRBJ2-2	CASNPSGRVTGELFF	TGTGCCAGCAATCCTAGCGGGAGGGTTACCGGGGAGCTGTTTTTT
-	12	-	TRBV29-1	TRBJ1-2	CSVEPVNYGYTF	TGCAGCGTTGAACCGGTAAACTATGGCTACACCTTC
TRBD1	14	once	TRBV5-1	TRBJ2-7	CASSPGQGVYEQYF	TGCGCCAGCAGCCCAGGACAGGGGGTTTACGAGCAGTACTTC
TRBD2	16	once	TRBV14	TRBJ2-5	CASSQRLAGPQETQYF	TGTGCCAGCAGCCAACGACTAGCGGGACCCCAAGAGACCCAGTACTTC
TRBD2	14	-	TRBV5-8	TRBJ2-5	CASSEGLARETQYF	TGTGCCAGCAGCGAGGGACTAGCGAGGGAGACCCAGTACTTC
TRBD1	16	-	TRBV3-1/TRBV3-2	TRBJ2-2	CASSQTWTGGTGELFF	TGTGCCAGCAGCCAGACTTGGACAGGGGGCACCGGGGAGCTGTTTTTT
-	14	-	TRBV28	TRBJ1-2	CASSLRGRLGGYTF	TGTGCCAGCAGTTTACGGGGGAGGCTCGGGGGCTACACCTTC
-	13	-	TRBV4-3	TRBJ2-7	CASSQDRYDEQYF	TGCGCCAGCAGCCAAGATCGGTACGACGAGCAGTACTTC
TRBD2	16	-	TRBV9	TRBJ2-2	CASSSTGTRNTGELFF	TGTGCCAGCAGCAGTACCGGGACTAGGAACACCGGGGAGCTGTTTTTT
TRBD1	16	-	TRBV19	TRBJ1-2	CASSVVGGQGASGYTF	TGTGCCAGTAGCGTTGTAGGGGGACAGGGGGCTTCTGGCTACACCTTC
-	14	-	TRBV7-6	TRBJ2-7	CASSAEAEVTEQYF	TGTGCCAGCAGCGCCGAAGCAGAGGTTACCGAGCAGTACTTC